The 14 T cell receptor beta chains below were found in one sample sequenced in a study of blood T cell repertoires in COVID-19. Using immunoSEQ multiplex PCR, the repertoire was profiled, and TCRdb retains in-frame clones only, with some absent. The sample lists 250,000 to 300,000 clones, over 70% occurring once. Sequenced sample: peripheral blood. Every receptor here comes from a woman between 65 and 79 years old with COVID-19, enrolled during active disease.

The chain carries TRBV28 and TRBJ1-1; D uncertain. The ends were cut back, 5 bases at V and 0 bases at J, with 7 bases in the middle. The CDR3 loop spans 13 amino acids. Per germline, CDR1 MDHEN and CDR2 SYDVKM. The CDR3 coding sequence is TGTGCCAGCAGTGAAGACTTGAACACTGAAGCTTTCTTT. Translating it yields CASSEDLNTEAFF. Complete variable domain (other parts from reference TRBV28 and TRBJ1-1): DVKVTQSSRYLVKRTGEKVFLECVQDMDHENMFWYRQDPGLGLRLIYFSYDVKMKEKGDIPEGYSVSREKKERFSLILESASTNQTSMYLCASSEDLNTEAFFGQGTRLTVV.

The chain couples TRBV20-1 to TRBJ2-5; D is uncertain. CDR3 length: 13 residues. Deletions cut 3 bases from V and 1 base from J, with 9 bases between. From germline, CDR1 is DFQATT and CDR2 SNEGSKA (reference sequence). CDR3: CSASTAGQETQYF. The CDR3 nucleotides are TGCAGTGCTAGTACGGCAGGCCAAGAGACCCAGTACTTC.

The J gene is TRBJ1-4, the V gene TRBV21-1; the DNA was not used to check the table's D call, TRBD1. TRBV21-1 is labeled a pseudogene. The CDR3 has 16 residues. CDR3 region: CASSNRPGQGNEKLFF. The DNA for the CDR3 is TGTGCCAGCAGCAATAGGCCGGGACAGGGTAATGAAAAACTGTTTTTT.

There are many counts of this clone. This CDR3 is CASSQQPQANYGYTF. As DNA, the CDR3 is TGTGCCAGCAGCCAACAACCACAAGCTAACTATGGCTACACCTTC. V is TRBV4-2 and J is TRBJ1-2, with D unclear. Trimming cost V 2 bases and J 0 bases, with 10 bases left between them. Germline values: CDR1 LGHNA, CDR2 YNFKEQ. This CDR3 is built from 15 residues.

The chain employs TRBV5-1 and TRBJ1-1; no firm D call. Germline CDR1 is SGHRS and CDR2 is YFSETQ. The CDR3 consists of 14 residues. Trimming stripped 0 bases from V and 11 bases from J, with 17 bases between. The CDR3 nucleotides are TGCGCCAGCAGCTTGGATACGGAAGGTATCGGGGCTTTCTTT. It is translated as CASSLDTEGIGAFF. Full variable domain (outside the CDR3, taken from reference TRBV5-1 and TRBJ1-1): KAGVTQTPRYLIKTRGQQVTLSCSPISGHRSVSWYQQTPGQGLQFLFEYFSETQRNKGNFPGRFSGRQFSNSRSEMNVSTLELGDSALYLCASSLDTEGIGAFFGQGTRLTVV.

V and J are TRBV5-1 and TRBJ2-3; TRBD1 matches 7 bases. This CDR3 is 14 amino acids long. Per germline, CDR1 SGHRS and CDR2 YFSETQ. V shed 3 bases and J 5 bases; nucleotides not matched to a gene: 6. In DNA form, the CDR3 reads TGCGCCAGCAGCTGGACAGGACAGGAAGATACGCAGTATTTT. As protein: CASSWTGQEDTQYF.

Concerning this clone: This is likely a read error, given that the CDR3 carries no conserved phenylalanine or tryptophan at its end. The DNA is omitted, as the CDR3 cannot be located on it reliably, and the CDR3 follows TCRdb's listing. The J gene is TRBJ2-3, the V gene TRBV21-1; the listed D gene, TRBD1, was not tested against the DNA. TRBV21-1 is deemed a pseudogene. A total of 12 residues make up the CDR3, ends included. The CDR3: CASSKGEQGVSP.

This rearrangement joins TRBV12-3 or TRBV12-4 to TRBJ1-4; TRBD1 might be the D (5 bases). CDR3 length: 13 residues. Trimming pared 2 bases from V and 8 bases from J, leaving 9 bases between. This chain's CDR3 is CASSLSGSEKLFF. Here the CDR3 DNA reads TGTGCCAGCAGTTTATCAGGGTCCGAAAAACTGTTTTTT.

The chain has TRBV18 and TRBJ1-1; 9 bases match TRBD1. This CDR3 has 15 amino acids. J was trimmed by 1 base and V by 2 bases; bases with no gene match: 2. CDR1 is KGHSH and CDR2 is LQKENI in the germline V gene. DNA for the CDR3: TGTGCCAGCTCACCATGGACAGGGGAGAACACTGAAGCTTTCTTT. It is translated as CASSPWTGENTEAFF.

V usage is TRBV28 and J usage is TRBJ1-1; a possible D gene is TRBD1 (6 bases). The CDR3 has 13 residues. V lost 3 bases and J lost 6, with 11 bases in between. The V gene's germline CDR1 is MDHEN and CDR2 SYDVKM. CDR3 DNA sequence: TGTGCCAGCAGTTTCGTGGACAGCTCTGAAGCTTTCTTT. Amino acid sequence: CASSFVDSSEAFF.

The chain has TRBV4-2 and TRBJ1-6; 7 nucleotides align to TRBD1. Germline-derived CDR1 and CDR2 are LGHNA and YNFKEQ. The ends lost 2 bases at V and 9 bases at J; junction bases unmatched: 7. This CDR3 has 15 residues. The chain's CDR3 is CASSQPDRRGSPLHF. As DNA, the CDR3 is TGTGCCAGCAGCCAACCGGACAGGAGGGGTTCACCCCTCCACTTT.

The chain is built from TRBV19 and TRBJ2-3, with 8 nucleotides matching TRBD1. Trimming cost V 5 bases and J 0 bases; bases outside gene matches: 7. The CDR3 contains 16 residues. CDR1 and CDR2 from the germline V gene are LNHDA and SQIVND (reference sequence). CDR3 sequence reads: CASSARTGRSTDTQYF. DNA for the CDR3: TGTGCCAGTAGTGCAAGGACAGGGAGAAGCACAGATACGCAGTATTTT.

A remark on this clone: Compared with germline, one end of the junction differs, possibly owing to a read error. CDR3 in amino acids: CASSLPGQGVLF. The DNA for the CDR3 is TGTGCCAGCAGCCTTCCGGGACAGGGGGTTCTCTTC. This sequence joins TRBV4-2 and TRBJ2-7; 11 bases map to TRBD1. This CDR3 has 12 residues. The germline gives CDR1 LGHNA, CDR2 YNFKEQ.

This clone was counted once. CDR3 sequence (DNA): TGTGCCAGCAGCGCTGAGGGACAGGCGATCACTGAAGCTTTCTTT. Its protein product is CASSAEGQAITEAFF. V gene TRBV9 combines with J gene TRBJ1-1, with 8 bases lining up with TRBD1. The germline gives CDR1 SGDLS, CDR2 YYNGEE. The V and J ends lost 3 bases and 4 bases, in that order; junction bases with no gene match: 8. The CDR3 loop spans 15 amino acids.